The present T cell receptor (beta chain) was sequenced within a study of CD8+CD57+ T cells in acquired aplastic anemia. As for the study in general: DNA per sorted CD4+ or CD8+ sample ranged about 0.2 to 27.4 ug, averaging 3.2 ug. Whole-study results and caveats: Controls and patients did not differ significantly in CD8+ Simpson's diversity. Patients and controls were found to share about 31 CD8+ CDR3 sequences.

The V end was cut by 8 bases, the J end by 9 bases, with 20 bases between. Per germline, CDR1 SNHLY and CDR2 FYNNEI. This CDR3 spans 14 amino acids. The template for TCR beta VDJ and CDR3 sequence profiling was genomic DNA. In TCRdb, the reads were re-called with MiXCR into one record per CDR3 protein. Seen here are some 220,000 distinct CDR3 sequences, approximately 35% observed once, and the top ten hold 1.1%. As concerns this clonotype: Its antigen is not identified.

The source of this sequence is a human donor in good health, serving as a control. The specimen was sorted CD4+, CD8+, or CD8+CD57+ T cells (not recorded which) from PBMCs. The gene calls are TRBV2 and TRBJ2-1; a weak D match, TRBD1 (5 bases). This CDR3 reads CASQGTGLRSEQFF. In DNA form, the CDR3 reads TGTGCCAGCCAAGGAACAGGCCTGCGCAGTGAGCAGTTCTTC.